This T cell receptor beta chain comes out of a study of patients and donors after allogeneic stem cell transplantation (TCRdb year 2020). Library preparation was by RT-PCR. For sequencing, a NextSeq 550 was employed. TCRdb itself trimmed the public reads at Q25 with fastp, ran MiXCR and retained productive beta chains. Rows are unified per CDR3 protein, each entry keeping the most common DNA and genes. Recorded for this sample are approximately 9,500 distinct CDR3 sequences; around 3.9% of them occurred a single time. Nearly 20% of the sample rests with the top ten. Of note for this clonotype: No antigen is known for it. Base qualities were left out, and no much larger clone turns up one base away.

Sample: blood, either unsorted or a sorted T cell fraction (not recorded which). The clonotype comes from a human donor who was either an allogeneic HSCT recipient or a stem cell or donor lymphocyte infusion donor (not recorded which). It is not recorded whose cells these are; they may come from a transplant donor.

The DNA reads as follows: TGTGCCAGCAGTCCCCATTGCACCTTGGCTAACTATGGCTACACCTTC. Its translation is CASSPHCTLANYGYTF. The chain is assembled from TRBV12-3 or TRBV12-4 and TRBJ1-2; the D segment cannot be called with confidence. The cysteine opens and the phenylalanine closes a CDR3 of 16 amino acids. Only the CDR3 DNA stays, 48 bases, in frame from base 1. The junction shows trimming of 5 bases on V and 0 bases on J, plus 16 bases between the germline ends.